This passage covers 25 T cell receptor beta chains from one sample sequenced in a study of read filtering for tumor transcriptome and immune sequencing. The library was built from around 0.4 ug RNA with molecular barcoded adaptors for alpha/delta and beta/gamma chains. TCRdb independently ran MiXCR on the reads; one entry per CDR3 protein. The sample has about 62,000 distinct CDR3 sequences, roughly a fifth seen once. The sample taken for sequencing was a population of CD138-negative cells sorted from bone marrow. These receptors were obtained from a donor over 35 with multiple myeloma.

This clonotype was picked up many times. This chain links TRBV3-1 with TRBJ1-1; D possibly corresponds to TRBD1 (6 bases). Trimming shortened V by 6 bases and J by 3 bases, and 14 bases separated the two germline ends. This CDR3 has 14 amino acids. In germline, CDR1 is LGHDT, CDR2 YNNKEL (reference sequence). The CDR3 DNA follows: TGTGCCAGCAGGTTGGGGGGGCGAGACACTGAAGCTTTCTTT. Protein product: CASRLGGRDTEAFF. Looking up the rest from reference TRBV3-1 and TRBJ1-1 gives the full variable domain: DTAVSQTPKYLVTQMGNDKSIKCEQNLGHDTMYWYKQDSKKFLKIMFSYNNKELIINETVPNRFSPKSPDKAHLNLHINSLELGDSAVYFCASRLGGRDTEAFFGQGTRLTVV.

This clonotype was seen ten or more times. The chain is built from TRBV5-1 and TRBJ2-1; no definite D call. The CDR3 consists of 13 residues. Trimming removed 5 bases from V and 8 bases from J, with 14 bases in between. CDR1 and CDR2 (germline): SGHRS, YFSETQ. The CDR3 DNA reads TGCGCCAGCAGGCGCTCTAGGTACCATGAGCAGTTCTTC. Amino acid sequence: CASRRSRYHEQFF.

This clonotype showed up many times. V gene TRBV6-6 combines with J gene TRBJ2-1, with TRBD2 matching over 14 bases. This CDR3 comprises 16 residues. Germline loops: CDR1 MNHNY, CDR2 SVGAGI (reference sequence). The V gene end was trimmed by 2 bases and the J gene end by 7 bases; junction bases not matched to a gene: 4. Here the CDR3 DNA reads TGTGCCAGCAGTTACGGGACTAGCGGGAGCAGGAATGAGCAGTTCTTC. Translation gives CASSYGTSGSRNEQFF.

This rearrangement joins TRBV20-1 to TRBJ2-3, with D unclear. The J call is uncertain, as TRBJ1-5 better fits the DNA end. The CDR3 extends over 15 amino acids. Germline V gives CDR1 DFQATT, CDR2 SNEGSKA (reference sequence). Here the CDR3 reads CSAREKRLLADTQHF. The CDR3 region has the DNA TGCAGTGCTAGAGAAAAACGGCTTTTGGCTGATACGCAGCATTTT.

This clonotype has at least ten counts. The chain couples TRBV5-4 to TRBJ2-1; 9 positions match TRBD2. This CDR3 contains 16 residues. V lost 0 bases and J lost 7; bases outside the gene matches: 8. CDR1 and CDR2 from the germline V gene are SGHNT and YYREEE (reference sequence). DNA of the CDR3: TGTGCCAGCAGCTTGGCGATAGCGGGAGTAAGGAATGAGCAGTTCTTC. Protein sequence: CASSLAIAGVRNEQFF.

Comments on this clonotype: Since the CDR3 does not end with the conserved phenylalanine or tryptophan, this likely comes from a read error. This chain uses TRBV19 with TRBJ2-5; D may correspond to TRBD1 or TRBD2 (6 bases each). There are 15 residues in the CDR3. The germline V gene has CDR1 LNHDA and CDR2 SQIVND (reference sequence). CDR3 region: CASKGGRDNQQTQYC. The CDR3 region has the DNA TGTGCCAGTAAAGGAGGGCGGGACAACCAACAGACCCAGTACTGC.

This clonotype occurred many times. Relative to the germline gene, one junction end is altered; a read error may explain this. The genes are TRBV28 and TRBJ2-1; D not certain. Per germline, CDR1 MDHEN and CDR2 SYDVKM. The length of the CDR3 is 16 residues. DNA of the CDR3: TGTGCCAGCAGACGTTCTAGTCGGCCAAACTACGATGAGCAGTTCTTC. This gives the protein CASRRSSRPNYDEQFF.

This clonotype was seen ten or more times. The rearrangement joins TRBV30 to TRBJ1-6; a weak D match, TRBD1 (5 bases). V dropped 1 base and J dropped 6 bases, with 13 bases sitting between them. Germline lookup yields CDR1 GTSNPN and CDR2 SVGIG (reference sequence). The CDR3 consists of 15 residues. The CDR3 bases are TGTGCCTGGAGTGGACCGGGACGTTCTAATTCACCCCTCCACTTT. Translating it yields CAWSGPGRSNSPLHF. Filled out from reference TRBV30 and TRBJ1-6, the complete variable domain reads SQTIHQWPATLVQPVGSPLSLECTVEGTSNPNLYWYRQAAGRGLQLLFYSVGIGQISSEVPQNLSASRPQDRQFILSSKKLLLSDSGFYLCAWSGPGRSNSPLHFGNGTRLTVT.

In this sample, this clonotype turned up many times. The chain couples TRBV10-3 to TRBJ2-5; D assignment may be TRBD1 or TRBD2 (5 bases each). Trimming left V 6 bases short and J 2 bases short, with 10 bases between. This CDR3 comprises 13 residues. The V gene's germline CDR1 is ENHRY and CDR2 SYGVKD. CDR3 residues: CAIRGRGQETQYF. The CDR3 DNA reads as TGTGCCATCAGGGGACGGGGACAAGAGACCCAGTACTTC.

For this clonotype: This could be a read error, since a much larger clone is one nucleotide away. The chain employs TRBV6-2 or TRBV6-3 and TRBJ2-4; TRBD2 is a possible D gene (6 bases). This CDR3 contains 12 residues. Germline V gene data show CDR1 as MNHEY and CDR2 as SVGEGT. DNA of the CDR3: TGTGCCAGCAAGGGAGGACCAAACATTCGGTACTTC. This translates into CASKGGPNIRYF.

This clonotype has ten or more counts. The chain is built from TRBV29-1 and TRBJ1-2; D is ambiguous. V gave up 7 bases and J gave up 2 bases, with 26 bases separating them. The CDR3 covers 17 residues. Germline V CDR1 and CDR2: SQVTM, ANQGSEA. CDR3 sequence (DNA): TGCAGCGCCTACTACGACGGACGACTGCGATCAAACTATGGCTACACCTTC. It is translated as CSAYYDGRLRSNYGYTF.

The sample holds many counts of this clonotype. The rearrangement links TRBV4-2 to TRBJ2-1, with a weak D call TRBD1 (5 bases). The CDR3 is 14 residues long. V was trimmed by 0 bases and J by 6 bases, leaving 9 bases between them. Germline V CDR1 and CDR2: LGHNA, YNFKEQ. This CDR3 is CASSQDIGVNEQFF. CDR3 nucleotide sequence: TGTGCCAGCAGCCAAGATATAGGGGTCAATGAGCAGTTCTTC.

This clonotype was detected many times. CDR3: CASRQSLARAETQYF. Written as DNA, the CDR3 is TGTGCCAGCAGGCAAAGCCTGGCAAGAGCGGAGACCCAGTACTTC. The rearrangement joins TRBV6-5 to TRBJ2-5; D is unclear. Deletions cut 6 bases from V and 5 bases from J, with 19 bases between. Germline CDR1 and CDR2: MNHEY and SVGAGI. The CDR3 loop spans 15 amino acids.

Of note for this clonotype: This could be a read error, since a much larger clone is one nucleotide away. The chain has TRBV7-9 and TRBJ2-2, with 8 nucleotides matching TRBD1. J lost 2 bases, V lost 5 bases, and 4 bases had no gene match. This CDR3 is 15 amino acids long. Germline lookup yields CDR1 SEHNR and CDR2 FQNEAQ (reference sequence). This CDR3 is CASSQGARNTGELFF. In DNA form, the CDR3 reads TGTGCCAGCAGCCAGGGGGCGCGTAACACCGGGGAGCTGTTTTTT. Supplemented by reference TRBV7-9 and TRBJ2-2, the full variable domain reads DTGVSQNPRHKITKRGQNVTFRCDPISEHNRLYWYRQTLGQGPEFLTYFQNEAQLEKSRLLSDRFSAERPKGSFSTLEIQRTEQGDSAMYLCASSQGARNTGELFFGEGSRLTVL.

V gene TRBV24-1 combines with J gene TRBJ2-6; D might be TRBD1 or TRBD2, each matching 6 bases. CDR3 length: 19 amino acids. V shed 4 bases and J shed 2 bases, with 20 bases lying between them. Germline V gene lookup returns CDR1 KGHDR and CDR2 SFDVKD. Here the CDR3 DNA reads TGTGCCACCAGTGACTCCCTCGAGGGGGGAGCCCCTGGGGCCAACGTCCTGACTTTC. Encoded protein: CATSDSLEGGAPGANVLTF.

This clonotype was seen at least ten times. This chain links TRBV7-3 with TRBJ2-3; 12 bases line up with TRBD2. Trimming cost V 5 bases and J 4 bases; bases outside gene matches: 10. Germline V gene lookup returns CDR1 SGHTA and CDR2 FQGTGA. This CDR3 has 17 amino acids. In DNA form, the CDR3 reads TGTGCCAGCAGCCTCGGGGCTAGCGGGGGGGGGCCAGATACGCAGTATTTT. Encoded protein: CASSLGASGGGPDTQYF.

This clonotype was seen at least ten times. The CDR3 nucleotides read TGTGCCAGCAGCTTTGGACTAGCGGGATTTTCAGCCAACGTCCTGACTTTC. Amino acids: CASSFGLAGFSANVLTF. J is TRBJ2-6 and V is TRBV7-9, with 12 positions matching TRBD2. V trimming: 3 bases; J trimming: 7 bases; junction bases outside the gene matches: 7. This CDR3 has 17 residues. Germline CDR1 SEHNR, CDR2 FQNEAQ (reference sequence).

This clonotype was seen ten or more times. V and J are TRBV18 and TRBJ2-5, with 7 nucleotides matching TRBD2. CDR1 and CDR2 from the germline V gene are KGHSH and LQKENI. This CDR3 is 12 amino acids long. V lost 5 bases and J lost 7; bases outside the gene matches: 4. CDR3 in DNA: TGTGCCAGCTCAGGGACTACGGGGACCCAGTACTTC. Its protein product is CASSGTTGTQYF.

This clonotype was seen at least ten times. As DNA, the CDR3 is TGTGCCAGCAGCTCGTACTTCGTCGAGCAGTACTTC. Encoded protein: CASSSYFVEQYF. The gene calls are TRBV11-2 and TRBJ2-7; no clear D gene. CDR1 SGHAT and CDR2 FQNNGV come from the germline V gene. The V gene lost 4 bases and the J gene lost 6 bases, with 10 bases spanning the gap. The CDR3 has 12 residues.

This clonotype was seen ten or more times. CDR3 sequence reads: CSARPGSAYEQYF. CDR3 DNA: TGCAGTGCTAGGCCGGGGTCGGCCTACGAGCAGTACTTC. The chain employs TRBV20-1 and TRBJ2-7; perhaps TRBD2 as D (5 bases). V was cut by 3 bases and J by 2 bases, with 11 bases left in between. The CDR3 length is 13 residues. The germline V gene encodes CDR1 DFQATT and CDR2 SNEGSKA (reference sequence).

The sample holds many counts of this clonotype. The rearrangement joins TRBV6-6 to TRBJ2-7, with 10 bases that match TRBD2. The CDR3 runs to 14 residues. CDR1 is MNHNY and CDR2 is SVGAGI in the germline V gene (reference sequence). V lost 6 bases, J lost 2 bases, and 4 bases stayed unmatched. The CDR3 DNA reads as TGTGCCAGCAGCCTACTAGCGGGAACCTACGAGCAGTACTTC. Translation gives CASSLLAGTYEQYF.

This clonotype came up a few times. This chain joins TRBV28 and TRBJ2-3; a weak D match, TRBD2 (6 bases). Germline CDR1 is MDHEN and CDR2 is SYDVKM. V lost 6 bases and J 1 base, leaving 8 bases between the germline ends. The CDR3 extends over 13 amino acids. This chain's CDR3 is CASRTSGTDTQYF. The CDR3 nucleotides read TGTGCCAGCAGGACTAGTGGCACAGATACGCAGTATTTT.

This clonotype was picked up many times. At one end, the junction sequence differs from germline, possibly due to a read error. This chain links TRBV20-1 with TRBJ2-2; D assignment may be TRBD1 or TRBD2 (6 bases each). CDR3 length: 14 amino acids. CDR1 is DFQATT and CDR2 is SNEGSKA in the germline V gene (reference sequence). The CDR3 sequence is CSARRGPNIGELFF. The CDR3, as DNA: TGCAGTGCTAGACGGGGGCCGAACATCGGGGAGCTGTTTTTT.

This clonotype was seen ten or more times. This chain uses TRBV6-2 or TRBV6-3 with TRBJ2-3; 9 bases are shared with TRBD2. Looked up from germline, CDR1 is MNHEY and CDR2 is SVGEGT. This CDR3 comprises 18 residues. The junction had 10 bases not matched to a gene; V was cut back by 2 bases and J by 1 base. CDR3 nucleotides: TGTGCCAGCAGTTACATCCCTAGCGGGGTTTTCCGCACAGATACGCAGTATTTT. This encodes CASSYIPSGVFRTDTQYF.

The V call is TRBV2, the J call TRBJ1-2, with D perhaps TRBD1 (5 bases). There are 15 residues in the CDR3. Deletions cut 3 bases from V and 7 bases from J, with 18 bases between. Germline-derived CDR1 and CDR2 are SNHLY and FYNNEI. CDR3 nucleotides: TGTGCCAGCAGTGAGGGACTGCGATTACCGCGTGGCTACACCTTC. Translated, it gives CASSEGLRLPRGYTF.